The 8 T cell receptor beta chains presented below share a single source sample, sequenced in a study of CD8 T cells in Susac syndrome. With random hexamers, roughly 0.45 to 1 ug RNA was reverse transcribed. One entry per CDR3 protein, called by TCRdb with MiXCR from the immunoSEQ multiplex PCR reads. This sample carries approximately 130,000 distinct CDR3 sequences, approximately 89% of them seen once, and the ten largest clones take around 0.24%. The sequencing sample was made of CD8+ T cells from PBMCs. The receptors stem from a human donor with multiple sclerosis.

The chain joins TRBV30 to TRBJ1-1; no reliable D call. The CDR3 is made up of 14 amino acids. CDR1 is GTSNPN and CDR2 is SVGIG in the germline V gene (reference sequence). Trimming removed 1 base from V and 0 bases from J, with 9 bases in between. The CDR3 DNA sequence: TGTGCCTGGAGTGCTTTACTAGTGAACACTGAAGCTTTCTTT. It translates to CAWSALLVNTEAFF.

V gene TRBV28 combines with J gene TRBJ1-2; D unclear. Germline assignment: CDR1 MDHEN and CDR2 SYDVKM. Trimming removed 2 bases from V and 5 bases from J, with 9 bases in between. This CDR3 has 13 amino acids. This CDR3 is CASSLTGWYGYTF. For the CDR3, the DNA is TGTGCCAGCAGTTTAACCGGGTGGTATGGCTACACCTTC.

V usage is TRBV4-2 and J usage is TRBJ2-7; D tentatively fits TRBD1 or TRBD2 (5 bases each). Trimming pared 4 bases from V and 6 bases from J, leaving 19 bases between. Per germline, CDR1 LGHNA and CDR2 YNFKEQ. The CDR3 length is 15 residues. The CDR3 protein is CASSPPGQGVGEQYF. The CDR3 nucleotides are TGTGCCAGCAGCCCTCCGGGGCAGGGTGTAGGCGAGCAGTACTTC.

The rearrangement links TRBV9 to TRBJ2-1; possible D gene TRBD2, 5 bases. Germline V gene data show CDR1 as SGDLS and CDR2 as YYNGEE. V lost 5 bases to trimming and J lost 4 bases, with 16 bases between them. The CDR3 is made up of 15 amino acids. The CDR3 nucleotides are TGTGCCAGCAGTGATGGAGGACTCCTTTACAATGAGCAGTTCTTC. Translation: CASSDGGLLYNEQFF.

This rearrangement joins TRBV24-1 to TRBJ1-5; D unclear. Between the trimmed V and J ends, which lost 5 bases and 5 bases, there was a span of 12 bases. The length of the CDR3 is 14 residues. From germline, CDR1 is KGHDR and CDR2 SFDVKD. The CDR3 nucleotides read TGTGCCACCAGTGGAGAAGCGGGTCATCAGCCCCAGCATTTT. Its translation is CATSGEAGHQPQHF.

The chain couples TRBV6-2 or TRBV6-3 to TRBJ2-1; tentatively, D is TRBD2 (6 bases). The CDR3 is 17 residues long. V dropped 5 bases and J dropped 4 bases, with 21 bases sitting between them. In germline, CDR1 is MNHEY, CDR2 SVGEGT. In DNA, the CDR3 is TGTGCCAGCAGTCAAGATCAGGACTATCCACGGTACAATGAGCAGTTCTTC. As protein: CASSQDQDYPRYNEQFF.

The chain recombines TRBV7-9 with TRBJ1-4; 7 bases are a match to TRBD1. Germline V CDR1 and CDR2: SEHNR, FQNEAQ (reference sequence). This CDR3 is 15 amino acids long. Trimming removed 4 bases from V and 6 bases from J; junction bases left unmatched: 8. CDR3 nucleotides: TGTGCCAGCAGCTCGCTTGGACAGGTTGATGAAAAACTGTTTTTT. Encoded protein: CASSSLGQVDEKLFF.

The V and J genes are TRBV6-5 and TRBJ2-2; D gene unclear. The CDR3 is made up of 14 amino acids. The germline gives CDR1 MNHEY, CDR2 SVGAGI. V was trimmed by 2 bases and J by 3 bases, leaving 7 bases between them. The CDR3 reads CASSYGRDTGELFF. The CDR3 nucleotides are TGTGCCAGCAGTTACGGACGGGACACCGGGGAGCTGTTTTTT.